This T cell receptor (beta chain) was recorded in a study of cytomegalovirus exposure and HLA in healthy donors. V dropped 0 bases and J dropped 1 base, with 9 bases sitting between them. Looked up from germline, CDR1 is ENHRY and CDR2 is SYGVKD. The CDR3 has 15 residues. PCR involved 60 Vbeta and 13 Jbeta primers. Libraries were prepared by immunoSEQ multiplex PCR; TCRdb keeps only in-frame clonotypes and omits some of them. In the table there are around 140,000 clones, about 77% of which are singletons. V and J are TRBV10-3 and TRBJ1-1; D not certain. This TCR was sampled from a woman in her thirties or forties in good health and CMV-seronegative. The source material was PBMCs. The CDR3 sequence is CAISESRAKNTEAFF. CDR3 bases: TGTGCCATCAGTGAGTCGCGGGCTAAGAACACTGAAGCTTTCTTT.